The clone carrying this TCR beta chain was detected ten times or more. Its antigen is not identified. The data stem from a study of T cells after yellow fever vaccination. Study-wide results and limits: There was a small share of clonotypes that showed up in both the CD4 and CD8 compartments.

The CDR3 runs to 17 residues. From germline, CDR1 is SGHRS and CDR2 YFSETQ. The V gene end was trimmed by 4 bases and the J gene end by 5 bases; junction bases not matched to a gene: 14. TCRdb re-derived calls from the 5' RACE reads in MiXCR, one entry per CDR3 protein. This table holds 250,000 or so distinct CDR3 sequences, 5.5% to 8.5% found once. The sequence was collected from a young man who received the YFV17D yellow fever vaccine. The sample was CD4+ T cells sorted from PBMCs, taken on the day of the yellow fever booster vaccination. The chain is built from TRBV5-1 and TRBJ2-1; 8 positions agree with TRBD2. This CDR3 reads CASSPTIGGTSHNEQFF. The CDR3 nucleotides read TGCGCCAGCAGCCCGACTATAGGCGGGACTAGTCACAATGAGCAGTTCTTC.